A single sample gave rise to the 25 T cell receptor beta chains below, sequenced in a study of cytomegalovirus exposure and HLA in healthy donors. The PCR was carried out with 60 Vbeta primers and 13 Jbeta primers. Sequencing used immunoSEQ multiplex PCR; TCRdb keeps in-frame clones, though not all of them. The sample holds tens of thousands of clones; around 84% are singletons and the top ten take approximately 3.3%. Sequenced input: PBMCs. The receptor source for this set is a woman in her 40s in good health and CMV-seronegative.

The chain couples TRBV18 to TRBJ1-2; 7 bases match TRBD1. Germline CDR1 and CDR2: KGHSH and LQKENI. The CDR3 covers 13 residues. The ends lost 1 base at V and 7 bases at J; junction bases unmatched: 3. As DNA, the CDR3 is TGTGCCAGCTCACCACGGGCAGGGGGTGGCTACACCTTC. It specifies CASSPRAGGGYTF.

The V gene is TRBV5-1, the J gene TRBJ2-1; 13 nucleotides match TRBD2. CDR1 is SGHRS and CDR2 is YFSETQ in the germline V gene. The length of the CDR3 is 18 residues. Trimming took 1 base from V and 2 from J; bases not matched to a gene: 6. DNA of the CDR3: TGCGCCAGCAGCTTGACTAGCGGGAGGGCCCTGCCCTACAATGAGCAGTTCTTC. It yields the protein CASSLTSGRALPYNEQFF.

This chain uses TRBV4-2 with TRBJ2-7, with a tentative D call TRBD1 (5 bases). The CDR3 totals 15 residues. Trimming removed 0 bases from V and 0 bases from J, with 9 bases in between. Germline V gene data show CDR1 as LGHNA and CDR2 as YNFKEQ. CDR3 sequence (DNA): TGTGCCAGCAGCCAAGAACAGGAGAGCTCCTACGAGCAGTACTTC. Translating gives CASSQEQESSYEQYF.

The rearrangement links TRBV7-2 to TRBJ2-5, with 7 bases aligning to TRBD1. The CDR3 loop spans 16 amino acids. Trimming cost V 3 bases and J 6 bases; bases outside gene matches: 13. Germline CDR1 SGHTA, CDR2 FQGNSA. The CDR3 DNA is TGTGCCAGCAGCTTTAAGCAAGGGGGCAGACAGAAGACCCAGTACTTC. Translation gives CASSFKQGGRQKTQYF. Supplemented by reference TRBV7-2 and TRBJ2-5, the full variable domain reads GAGVSQSPSNKVTEKGKDVELRCDPISGHTALYWYRQSLGQGLEFLIYFQGNSAPDKSGLPSDRFSAERTGGSVSTLTIQRTQQEDSAVYLCASSFKQGGRQKTQYFGPGTRLLVL.

The rearrangement links TRBV2 to TRBJ1-1; TRBD1 matches 7 bases. Unmatched junction bases numbered 3, after V lost 4 bases and J lost 4 bases. The germline gives CDR1 SNHLY, CDR2 FYNNEI. The CDR3 totals 13 residues. CDR3 protein: CASSAQGTTEAFF. The CDR3 DNA reads TGTGCCAGCAGTGCACAGGGGACCACTGAAGCTTTCTTT.

The gene calls are TRBV28 and TRBJ1-2; 10 bases match TRBD1. V shed 4 bases and J 9 bases; nucleotides not matched to a gene: 8. This CDR3 comprises 14 residues. CDR1 and CDR2 from the germline V gene are MDHEN and SYDVKM. This CDR3 reads CASSSGQGYARYTF. The CDR3 DNA is TGTGCCAGCAGTTCGGGACAGGGGTACGCTCGCTACACCTTC.

The gene calls are TRBV9 and TRBJ2-3; 11 bases map to TRBD2. V lost 3 bases, J lost 3 bases, and 6 bases stayed unmatched. Germline V gives CDR1 SGDLS, CDR2 YYNGEE. This CDR3 is built from 16 residues. CDR3 protein: CASSAITSGSTDTQYF. DNA for the CDR3: TGTGCCAGCAGCGCCATCACTAGCGGGAGTACAGATACGCAGTATTTT.

The V gene is TRBV27, the J gene TRBJ2-3; D may be TRBD2 (5 bases). Judging by the DNA end, TRBJ2-1 fits better; the J call may be wrong. The CDR3 loop spans 14 amino acids. The germline V gene has CDR1 MNHEY and CDR2 SMNVEV (reference sequence). The CDR3 reads CASSRRSSYNEQFF. The DNA of the CDR3 is TGTGCCAGCAGTCGGAGGAGCTCCTACAATGAGCAGTTCTTC.

This chain uses TRBV12-1 with TRBJ2-1; the table calls TRBD2, which could not be checked here. TRBV12-1 is deemed a pseudogene. The CDR3 has 17 residues. This CDR3 reads CASSFARSGRACDEQFF. The CDR3, as DNA: TGTGCCAGCAGCTTTGCCCGAAGCGGGAGGGCCTGCGATGAGCAGTTCTTC.

The chain carries TRBV2 and TRBJ2-3, with unresolved D. With 1 base removed from V and 9 bases from J, the gap between germline ends came to 8 bases. The CDR3 sequence is 12 residues long. Looked up from germline, CDR1 is SNHLY and CDR2 is FYNNEI. The CDR3 loop is CASSEERWTQYF. In DNA, the CDR3 is TGTGCCAGCAGTGAAGAGAGGTGGACGCAGTATTTT.

V and J are TRBV7-8 and TRBJ2-1; possible D gene TRBD2, 6 bases. V was clipped by 1 base and J by 6 bases, with 10 bases between them. The V gene's germline CDR1 is SGHVS and CDR2 FQNEAQ. This CDR3 spans 14 amino acids. DNA of the CDR3: TGTGCCAGCAGCTTAGTTGCGGGGCTCAATGAGCAGTTCTTC. It yields the protein CASSLVAGLNEQFF.

The rearrangement joins TRBV18 to TRBJ2-7, with unresolved D. CDR1 is KGHSH, CDR2 LQKENI, per germline. CDR3 size: 13 residues. V was pared by 5 bases and J by 0 bases, with 8 bases between. CDR3 in amino acids: CASSTTLSYEQYF. For the CDR3, the DNA is TGTGCCAGCTCAACGACTCTCTCCTACGAGCAGTACTTC.

The rearrangement joins TRBV30 to TRBJ1-1; possibly TRBD1 for D (5 bases). Germline loops: CDR1 GTSNPN, CDR2 SVGIG (reference sequence). The CDR3 covers 16 residues. Deletions cut 7 bases from V and 4 bases from J, with 25 bases between. This chain's CDR3 is CASRGGDPVSGTEAFF. The DNA for the CDR3 is TGTGCCTCCCGGGGAGGGGATCCGGTTTCGGGCACTGAAGCTTTCTTT. Supplemented by reference TRBV30 and TRBJ1-1, the full variable domain reads SQTIHQWPATLVQPVGSPLSLECTVEGTSNPNLYWYRQAAGRGLQLLFYSVGIGQISSEVPQNLSASRPQDRQFILSSKKLLLSDSGFYLCASRGGDPVSGTEAFFGQGTRLTVV.

The chain has TRBV6-6 and TRBJ1-1; D unclear. The CDR3 loop spans 13 amino acids. V was cut by 7 bases and J by 4 bases, with 13 bases left in between. Germline V CDR1 and CDR2: MNHNY, SVGAGI (reference sequence). The CDR3 DNA sequence: TGTGCCAGCATAACGAGTCGGGGCACTGAAGCTTTCTTT. Encoded protein: CASITSRGTEAFF.

The V gene is TRBV27, the J gene TRBJ2-7, with 8 bases matching TRBD1. The CDR3 extends over 14 amino acids. V shed 4 bases, J shed 0 bases, and the junction held 2 bases outside the gene matches. The germline V gene encodes CDR1 MNHEY and CDR2 SMNVEV (reference sequence). Here the CDR3 DNA reads TGTGCCAGCAGTTACAGGGGGAGCTCCTACGAGCAGTACTTC. Translated, it gives CASSYRGSSYEQYF.

J is TRBJ2-7 and V is TRBV6-5, with D maybe TRBD2 (6 bases). V lost 7 bases and J 2 bases, leaving 18 bases between the germline ends. In germline, CDR1 is MNHEY, CDR2 SVGAGI. The CDR3 is 15 amino acids. This CDR3 is CASTDPGTGTYEQYF. CDR3 coding DNA: TGTGCCAGCACCGACCCGGGGACTGGGACCTACGAGCAGTACTTC.

The chain uses TRBV19 and TRBJ2-1; weak D call: TRBD2 (6 bases). Germline V gene lookup returns CDR1 LNHDA and CDR2 SQIVND (reference sequence). The ends were cut back, 11 bases at V and 8 bases at J, with 19 bases in the middle. This CDR3 contains 13 residues. The DNA for the CDR3 is TGTGCCGTTGGAGGGCTAGTTATCCATGAGCAGTTCTTC. Its protein is CAVGGLVIHEQFF.

The chain combines TRBV5-4 with TRBJ2-2, with a weak D call TRBD2 (5 bases). Germline CDR1 SGHNT, CDR2 YYREEE (reference sequence). The V and J ends lost 7 bases and 2 bases respectively, with 12 bases between them. This CDR3 is built from 14 residues. The DNA of the CDR3 is TGTGCCAGCGGTCTTAGGACTAACACCGGGGAGCTGTTTTTT. Its protein product is CASGLRTNTGELFF.

This sequence joins TRBV9 and TRBJ2-7; 7 bases are shared with TRBD2. CDR1 and CDR2 (germline): SGDLS, YYNGEE. V gave up 3 bases and J gave up 6 bases; unmatched junction bases: 6. The CDR3 is made up of 13 amino acids. DNA for the CDR3: TGTGCCAGCAGCGACGGGGCTAGCGGCGAGCAGTACTTC. Its translation: CASSDGASGEQYF.

The chain carries TRBV6-5 and TRBJ2-1; maybe TRBD1 (5 bases). With 6 bases removed from V and 3 bases from J, the gap between germline ends came to 9 bases. The CDR3 contains 13 residues. The V gene's germline CDR1 is MNHEY and CDR2 SVGAGI. As DNA, the CDR3 is TGTGCCAGCAGCCCGGACATCTACAATGAGCAGTTCTTC. It codes for CASSPDIYNEQFF.

This chain uses TRBV4-1 with TRBJ2-1; the D gene is possibly TRBD2 (5 bases). The CDR3 is 14 amino acids. The V gene lost 4 bases and the J gene lost 10 bases, with 17 bases spanning the gap. Germline assignment: CDR1 MGHRA and CDR2 YSYEKL. CDR3 in amino acids: CASSPVDAGVEQFF. For the CDR3, the DNA is TGCGCCAGCAGCCCAGTCGATGCGGGCGTAGAGCAGTTCTTC.

Comments on this clone: Given the absence of the conserved phenylalanine or tryptophan at the CDR3 end, a read error is likely. CDR3 region: CASSSPRGTEAFV. DNA for the CDR3: TGTGCCAGCAGCTCCCCCCGGGGGACTGAAGCTTTCGTT. The rearrangement links TRBV7-8 to TRBJ1-1; maybe TRBD1 (5 bases). The CDR3 spans 13 residues. Looked up from germline, CDR1 is SGHVS and CDR2 is FQNEAQ. The V and J ends lost 4 bases and 5 bases respectively, with 11 bases between them.

V is TRBV27 and J is TRBJ2-7; 7 bases map to TRBD2. J lost 2 bases, V lost 5 bases, and 9 bases had no gene match. Germline V gene data show CDR1 as MNHEY and CDR2 as SMNVEV (reference sequence). The CDR3 extends over 15 amino acids. The chain's CDR3 is CASSPSGTPAYEQYF. The CDR3 region has the DNA TGTGCCAGCAGTCCCAGCGGGACCCCGGCCTACGAGCAGTACTTC.

On this clone: Other nucleotide sequences from this sample produce the same CDR3. The V gene is TRBV30, the J gene TRBJ1-5; D gene unclear. The length of the CDR3 is 12 residues. CDR1 GTSNPN and CDR2 SVGIG come from the germline V gene (reference sequence). V was clipped by 3 bases and J by 5 bases, with 8 bases between them. DNA of the CDR3: TGTGCCTGGAGCCCCTCCGATCAGCCCCAGCATTTT. Amino acid sequence: CAWSPSDQPQHF.

The rearrangement links TRBV9 to TRBJ2-7; 14 bases agree with TRBD2. Germline values: CDR1 SGDLS, CDR2 YYNGEE. Trimming cost V 4 bases and J 3 bases; bases outside gene matches: 12. This CDR3 region has 18 residues. The DNA for the CDR3 is TGTGCCAGCAGCCCCCGCCGACTAGCGGGAGGGCCTCGCTACGAGCAGTACTTC. Translating it yields CASSPRRLAGGPRYEQYF.